The T cell receptor beta chain under discussion was sequenced for a study of OX40 agonist ivuxolimab in advanced cancers. Looking at the study overall: Three patients, one with hepatocellular carcinoma and two with cutaneous melanoma, responded partially. Study conclusions and caveats: Low normalized T-cell clonal expansion was also seen in some nonresponders.

As to this clone: The target antigen is unknown.

This CDR3 spans 15 amino acids. V shed 0 bases and J 2 bases; nucleotides not matched to a gene: 2. Per the germline V gene, CDR1 is SGHDT and CDR2 is YYEEEE. TCRdb's table, derived via immunoSEQ multiplex PCR, lists solely in-frame clones and lacks some. The sample holds approximately 60,000 clones, roughly 80% seen once. J is TRBJ2-7 and V is TRBV5-6; 10 nucleotides align to TRBD2. The source was CD4+ or CD8+ T cells sorted from blood, collected in a trial of the OX40 agonist ivuxolimab. The origin of this receptor is an adult with an advanced solid tumor such as melanoma, head and neck, liver or kidney cancer. CDR3 DNA sequence: TGTGCCAGCAGCTTGGGAGCGGGGGGGCCCTACGAGCAGTACTTC. It codes for CASSLGAGGPYEQYF. Complete variable domain (other parts from reference TRBV5-6 and TRBJ2-7): DAGVTQSPTHLIKTRGQQVTLRCSPKSGHDTVSWYQQALGQGPQFIFQYYEEEERQRGNFPDRFSGHQFPNYSSELNVNALLLGDSALYLCASSLGAGGPYEQYFGPGTRLTVT.